Following are 23 T cell receptor beta chains from one sample sequenced in a study of blood T cell repertoires in COVID-19. TCRdb's copy holds only in-frame clones and misses some; the assay was immunoSEQ multiplex PCR. The repertoire holds 90,000 to 120,000 clones, with roughly 82% as singletons. The specimen sequenced was peripheral blood. The receptors were sampled from a man aged 55 to 70 with acute or convalescent COVID-19.

The CDR3 spells CALGPTGVLGEQFF. The CDR3 DNA is TGTGCCTTGGGCCCCACAGGGGTTTTAGGTGAGCAGTTCTTC. The V gene is TRBV2, the J gene TRBJ2-1; 7 nucleotides agree with TRBD1. V was pared by 11 bases and J by 9 bases, with 16 bases of the junction left unmatched. In germline, CDR1 is SNHLY, CDR2 FYNNEI. The CDR3 is 14 residues long.

CDR3 sequence: CASSQNAGTPQETQYF. In DNA form, the CDR3 reads TGTGCCAGCAGCCAAAATGCTGGGACACCACAAGAGACCCAGTACTTC. The chain combines TRBV14 with TRBJ2-5, with D perhaps TRBD1 (6 bases). CDR1 SGHDN and CDR2 FVKESK come from the germline V gene. CDR3 length: 16 amino acids. V gave up 2 bases and J gave up 2 bases, with 15 bases separating them.

The genes are TRBV5-1 and TRBJ1-1, with D uncertain. The V end lost 1 base, the J end lost 0 bases, and 10 bases lay between the germline ends. Per germline, CDR1 SGHRS and CDR2 YFSETQ. This CDR3 spans 15 amino acids. The CDR3 DNA sequence: TGCGCCAGCAGCTTGAGTTGGCAAATGAACACTGAAGCTTTCTTT. This sequence encodes CASSLSWQMNTEAFF.

V usage is TRBV24-1 and J usage is TRBJ2-3, with TRBD2 matching over 10 bases. This CDR3 is 15 amino acids long. Trimming at V came to 9 bases and at J to 5 bases, leaving 10 bases not matched to a gene. Germline V lookup: CDR1 KGHDR, CDR2 SFDVKD. The CDR3 region has the DNA TGTGCCACCCAGCCAACTAGCGGGAAGGTAGATACGCAGTATTTT. Translation gives CATQPTSGKVDTQYF.

The V call is TRBV7-9, the J call TRBJ1-1, with TRBD1 identical over 10 bases. CDR1 and CDR2 (germline): SEHNR, FQNEAQ (reference sequence). V was clipped by 5 bases and J by 10 bases; unmatched bases: 7. The CDR3 is 13 residues long. CDR3 protein: CASSPRQGAGAFF. The CDR3, as DNA: TGTGCCAGCAGCCCGAGACAGGGGGCAGGAGCTTTCTTT. Combining the CDR3 with reference TRBV7-9 and TRBJ1-1 gives the whole variable domain DTGVSQNPRHKITKRGQNVTFRCDPISEHNRLYWYRQTLGQGPEFLTYFQNEAQLEKSRLLSDRFSAERPKGSFSTLEIQRTEQGDSAMYLCASSPRQGAGAFFGQGTRLTVV.

This clone was seen only once. CDR3 in DNA: TGTGCCAGCAATCCGGGACAGCTATACTACGAGCAGTACTTC. Its protein is CASNPGQLYYEQYF. The gene calls are TRBV6-5 and TRBJ2-7; TRBD1 agrees at 7 bases. From germline, CDR1 is MNHEY and CDR2 SVGAGI. Trimming at V came to 7 bases and at J to 3 bases, leaving 9 bases not matched to a gene. This CDR3 spans 14 amino acids.

V and J are TRBV11-3 and TRBJ2-2, with 12 positions matching TRBD2. The V gene's germline CDR1 is SGHNT and CDR2 YENEEA. This CDR3 has 20 amino acids. The V and J ends lost 0 bases and 4 bases, in that order; junction bases with no gene match: 12. This CDR3 reads CASSLDLVLAGGPGTGELFF. The CDR3 nucleotides are TGTGCCAGCAGCTTAGATCTTGTGCTAGCGGGGGGGCCAGGCACCGGGGAGCTGTTTTTT. Full variable domain (outside the CDR3, taken from reference TRBV11-3 and TRBJ2-2): EAGVVQSPRYKIIEKKQPVAFWCNPISGHNTLYWYLQNLGQGPELLIRYENEEAVDDSQLPKDRFSAERLKGVDSTLKIQPAELGDSAVYLCASSLDLVLAGGPGTGELFFGEGSRLTVL.

The V gene is TRBV5-1, the J gene TRBJ1-6; D not resolved. Trimming pared 7 bases from V and 7 bases from J, leaving 12 bases between. The CDR3 spans 13 residues. Germline V lookup: CDR1 SGHRS, CDR2 YFSETQ. CDR3 in amino acids: CASPRGGNSPLHF. The CDR3 coding sequence is TGCGCCAGCCCACGGGGTGGAAATTCACCCCTCCACTTT.

This chain joins TRBV7-6 and TRBJ2-5, with D possibly TRBD2 on 5 matching bases. The CDR3 loop spans 12 amino acids. V was pared by 5 bases and J by 9 bases, with 13 bases between. Germline V gene data show CDR1 as SGHVS and CDR2 as FNYEAQ. The CDR3 region is CASSPGGMAQYF. The CDR3 DNA reads as TGTGCCAGCAGCCCCGGAGGTATGGCCCAGTACTTC.

The chain employs TRBV7-6 and TRBJ2-5; TRBD2 agrees at 10 bases. The CDR3 covers 16 residues. CDR1 is SGHVS and CDR2 is FNYEAQ in the germline V gene. V lost 4 bases and J lost 5; bases outside the gene matches: 10. CDR3 nucleotides: TGTGCCAGCAGCTACCAGCGGGGGGGCGTAGGGGAGACCCAGTACTTC. Translation: CASSYQRGGVGETQYF.

The chain joins TRBV11-3 to TRBJ2-7; D is perhaps TRBD1 (6 bases). The CDR3 spans 13 residues. Trimming removed 2 bases from V and 3 bases from J, with 8 bases in between. The germline V gene has CDR1 SGHNT and CDR2 YENEEA. This chain's CDR3 is CASSLNRDYEQYF. CDR3 nucleotides: TGTGCCAGCAGCTTAAACAGGGACTACGAGCAGTACTTC.

The V call is TRBV2, the J call TRBJ2-1; 7 bases align to TRBD2. The CDR3 consists of 16 residues. Germline loops: CDR1 SNHLY, CDR2 FYNNEI. V gave up 3 bases and J gave up 3 bases; unmatched junction bases: 8. CDR3 coding DNA: TGTGCCAGCAGTGAGGGTCTAGCGGCTAACTACAATGAGCAGTTCTTC. Translation: CASSEGLAANYNEQFF.

V usage is TRBV7-9 and J usage is TRBJ1-1; D call uncertain. Trimming took off 4 bases at V and 11 bases at J, with 14 bases between the two ends. This CDR3 has 12 residues. CDR1 SEHNR and CDR2 FQNEAQ come from the germline V gene (reference sequence). CDR3 sequence (DNA): TGTGCCAGCAGCTATGGCGGGGAGACGGCTTTCTTT. This encodes CASSYGGETAFF.

The chain employs TRBV5-1 and TRBJ2-7, with a possible D match to TRBD1 (6 bases). The V and J ends lost 4 bases and 4 bases respectively, with 15 bases between them. Looked up from germline, CDR1 is SGHRS and CDR2 is YFSETQ. The CDR3 loop spans 14 amino acids. Here the CDR3 DNA reads TGCGCCAGCAGCATAAACACAGGGAAATACGAGCAGTACTTC. Its translation: CASSINTGKYEQYF.

The chain couples TRBV11-2 to TRBJ1-1; D is undetermined. The CDR3 has 14 amino acids. Germline-derived CDR1 and CDR2 are SGHAT and FQNNGV. Trimming took off 3 bases at V and 0 bases at J, with 8 bases between the two ends. CDR3 sequence (DNA): TGTGCCAGCAGCTTGAACATTTTGAACACTGAAGCTTTCTTT. Residues: CASSLNILNTEAFF.

The genes are TRBV3-1 (or the pseudogene TRBV3-2) and TRBJ2-1; 12 bases are shared with TRBD2. CDR3 length equals 14 residues. V was pared by 6 bases and J by 8 bases, with 5 bases of the junction left unmatched. Germline V gene data show CDR1 as LGHDT and CDR2 as YNNKEL (reference sequence). CDR3 sequence reads: CASRSSGRAHEQFF. The CDR3 nucleotides are TGTGCCAGCAGATCTAGCGGGAGGGCCCATGAGCAGTTCTTC.

This chain connects TRBV6-5 to TRBJ2-1, with D tentatively TRBD1 (5 bases). The ends were cut back, 7 bases at V and 3 bases at J, with 16 bases in the middle. The germline CDR1 and CDR2 sequences are MNHEY and SVGAGI. This CDR3 comprises 15 residues. The CDR3 sequence: CASTSTGIGYNEQFF. The CDR3 coding sequence is TGTGCCAGCACCTCTACAGGAATCGGCTACAATGAGCAGTTCTTC.

The J gene is TRBJ1-4, the V gene TRBV2, with TRBD1 identical over 8 bases. The length of the CDR3 is 15 residues. Germline assignment: CDR1 SNHLY and CDR2 FYNNEI. After removal of 7 bases from V and 5 bases from J, the junction contained 9 bases not matched to a gene. This chain's CDR3 is CASKLSTGENEKLFF. CDR3 sequence (DNA): TGTGCCAGCAAGCTTTCGACAGGGGAGAATGAAAAACTGTTTTTT.

This chain links TRBV30 with TRBJ1-1; 10 bases agree with TRBD1. The germline V gene encodes CDR1 GTSNPN and CDR2 SVGIG (reference sequence). This CDR3 has 14 residues. V lost 4 bases and J lost 4; bases outside the gene matches: 6. The DNA of the CDR3 is TGTGCCTGGAAAAGGGACAGGGGTCGCACTGAAGCTTTCTTT. Protein: CAWKRDRGRTEAFF.

This clone was found once. The rearrangement uses TRBV7-3 and TRBJ2-5; unclear D gene. V lost 3 bases and J 2 bases, leaving 7 bases between the germline ends. Germline V CDR1 and CDR2: SGHTA, FQGTGA. The CDR3 is made up of 13 amino acids. Here the CDR3 DNA reads TGTGCCAGCAGCTTTGCGGCGCAAGAGACCCAGTACTTC. This encodes CASSFAAQETQYF. The full variable domain, in which reference TRBV7-3 and TRBJ2-5 provide the parts outside the CDR3, is GAGVSQTPSNKVTEKGKYVELRCDPISGHTALYWYRQSLGQGPEFLIYFQGTGAADDSGLPNDRFFAVRPEGSVSTLKIQRTERGDSAVYLCASSFAAQETQYFGPGTRLLVL.

The chain links TRBV13 to TRBJ2-3; D is uncertain. The CDR3 contains 13 residues. V gave up 4 bases and J gave up 5 bases, with 10 bases separating them. Per germline, CDR1 PRHDT and CDR2 FYEKMQ (reference sequence). The CDR3 coding sequence is TGTGCCAGCAGCTCAAAACCGGTAGATACGCAGTATTTT. Residues: CASSSKPVDTQYF.

This clone came up a few times. This sequence joins TRBV13 and TRBJ2-1, with 10 bases fitting TRBD2. The V segment lost 2 bases and the J segment 10 bases; nucleotides outside the gene matches: 8. The CDR3 is 15 residues long. Looked up from germline, CDR1 is PRHDT and CDR2 is FYEKMQ (reference sequence). CDR3 in amino acids: CASSLPGTSVREQFF. The CDR3 nucleotides are TGTGCCAGCAGCTTACCTGGGACTAGCGTACGAGAGCAGTTCTTC.

The chain has TRBV28 and TRBJ1-4; possible D gene TRBD1, 6 bases. This CDR3 comprises 16 residues. V lost 5 bases to trimming and J lost 8 bases, with 21 bases between them. Germline CDR1 is MDHEN and CDR2 is SYDVKM. The CDR3 protein is CASSIHRAQGREKLFF. CDR3 coding DNA: TGTGCCAGCAGTATCCACCGCGCACAGGGAAGAGAAAAACTGTTTTTT.